The entry that follows covers one T cell receptor (beta chain) sequence. Trimming left V 3 bases short and J 8 bases short, with 16 bases between. The CDR3 sequence is 14 residues long. Germline assignment: CDR1 LNHDA and CDR2 SQIVND (reference sequence). These data are taken from a study of blood T cell repertoires in COVID-19. Study in general: COVID-19 samples from acute and convalescent phases originated in the United States, Italy and Spain. T cells, B-cell-depleted T cells, or PBMCs supplied cDNA or gDNA.

Assay used: immunoSEQ multiplex PCR; TCRdb lists only in-frame clones, some missing. The table records about 16,000 clones, 80% to 90% of them present only once. V usage is TRBV19 and J usage is TRBJ1-2, with D unclear. This receptor was identified in a human donor in a cohort sampled during active COVID-19. Sequenced sample: peripheral blood. The CDR3 DNA sequence: TGTGCCAGTAGTATCACCGGGGAACGTGTCGGCTACACCTTC. Its translation is CASSITGERVGYTF.